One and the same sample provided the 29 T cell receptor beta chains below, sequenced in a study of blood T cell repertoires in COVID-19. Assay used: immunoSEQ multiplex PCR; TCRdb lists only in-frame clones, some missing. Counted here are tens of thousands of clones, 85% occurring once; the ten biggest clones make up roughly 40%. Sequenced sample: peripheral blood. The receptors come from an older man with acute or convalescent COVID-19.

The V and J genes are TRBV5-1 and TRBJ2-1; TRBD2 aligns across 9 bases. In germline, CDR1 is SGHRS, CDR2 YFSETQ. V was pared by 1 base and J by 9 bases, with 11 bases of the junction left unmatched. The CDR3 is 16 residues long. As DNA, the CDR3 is TGCGCCAGCAGCTTGCCCTTGGGACTAGCCCGACCTGAGCAGTTCTTC. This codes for CASSLPLGLARPEQFF.

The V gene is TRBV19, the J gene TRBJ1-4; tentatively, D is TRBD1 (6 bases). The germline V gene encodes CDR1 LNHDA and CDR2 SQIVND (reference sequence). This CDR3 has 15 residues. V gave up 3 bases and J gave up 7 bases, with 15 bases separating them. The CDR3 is CASSMRGGVVEKLFF. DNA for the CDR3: TGTGCCAGTAGTATGAGAGGGGGAGTGGTTGAAAAACTGTTTTTT.

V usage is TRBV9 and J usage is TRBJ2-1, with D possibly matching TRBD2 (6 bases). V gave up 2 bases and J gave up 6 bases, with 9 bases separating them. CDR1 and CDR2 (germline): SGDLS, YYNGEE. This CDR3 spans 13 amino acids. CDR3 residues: CASSVPTSNEQFF. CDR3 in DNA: TGTGCCAGCAGCGTTCCGACTAGCAATGAGCAGTTCTTC.

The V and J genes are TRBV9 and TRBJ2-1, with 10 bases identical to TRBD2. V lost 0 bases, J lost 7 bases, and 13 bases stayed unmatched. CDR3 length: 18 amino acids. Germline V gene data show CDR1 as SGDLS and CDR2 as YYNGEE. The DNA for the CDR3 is TGTGCCAGCAGCGTAGACCCCGCACTAGCGGGACCGAGGAATGAGCAGTTCTTC. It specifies CASSVDPALAGPRNEQFF.

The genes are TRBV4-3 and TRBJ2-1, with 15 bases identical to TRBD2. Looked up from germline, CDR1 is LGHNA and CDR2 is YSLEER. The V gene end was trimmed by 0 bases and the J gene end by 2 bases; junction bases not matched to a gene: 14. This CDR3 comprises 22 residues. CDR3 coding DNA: TGCGCCAGCAGCCAAGAGGACTCCCGGACTAGCGGGAGGGCCATCCCCTACAATGAGCAGTTCTTC. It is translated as CASSQEDSRTSGRAIPYNEQFF.

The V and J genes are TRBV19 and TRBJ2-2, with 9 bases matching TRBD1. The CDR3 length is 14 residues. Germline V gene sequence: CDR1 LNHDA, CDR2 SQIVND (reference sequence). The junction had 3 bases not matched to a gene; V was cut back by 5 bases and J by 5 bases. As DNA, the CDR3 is TGTGCCAGTAGTGAACAGGGGGCGACCGGGGAGCTGTTTTTT. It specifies CASSEQGATGELFF.

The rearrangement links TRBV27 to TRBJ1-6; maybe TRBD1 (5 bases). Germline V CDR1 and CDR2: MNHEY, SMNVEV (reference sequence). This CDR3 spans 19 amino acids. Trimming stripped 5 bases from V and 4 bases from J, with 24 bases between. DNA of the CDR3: TGTGCCAGCAGTCCCCACTGGGTCCTGGAGGGGATATATAATTCACCCCTCCACTTT. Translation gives CASSPHWVLEGIYNSPLHF.

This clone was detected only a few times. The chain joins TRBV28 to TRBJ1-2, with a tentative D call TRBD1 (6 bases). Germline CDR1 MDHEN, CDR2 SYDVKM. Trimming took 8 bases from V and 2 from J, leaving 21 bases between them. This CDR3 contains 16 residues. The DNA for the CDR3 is TGTGCCAGCGGACGGATAAGACAGGCATCAAACTATGGCTACACCTTC. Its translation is CASGRIRQASNYGYTF.

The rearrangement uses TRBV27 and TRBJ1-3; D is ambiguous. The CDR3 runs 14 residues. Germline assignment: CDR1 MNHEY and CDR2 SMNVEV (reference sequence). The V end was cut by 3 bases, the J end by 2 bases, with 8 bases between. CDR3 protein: CASSFRGTGNTIYF. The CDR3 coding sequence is TGTGCCAGCAGTTTCCGCGGGACTGGAAACACCATATATTTT.

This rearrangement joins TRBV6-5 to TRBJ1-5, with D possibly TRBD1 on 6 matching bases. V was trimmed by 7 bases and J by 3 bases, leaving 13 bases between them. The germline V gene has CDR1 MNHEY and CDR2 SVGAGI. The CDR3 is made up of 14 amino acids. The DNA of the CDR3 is TGTGCCAGCACACAGGACAGTTACAATCAGCCCCAGCATTTT. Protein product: CASTQDSYNQPQHF.

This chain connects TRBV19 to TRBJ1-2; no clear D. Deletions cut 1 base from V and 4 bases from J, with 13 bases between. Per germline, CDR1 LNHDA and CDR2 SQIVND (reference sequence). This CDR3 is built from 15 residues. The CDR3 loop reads CASSIGIGITYGYTF. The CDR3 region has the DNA TGTGCCAGTAGTATAGGAATCGGGATTACCTATGGCTACACCTTC.

The CDR3 region has the DNA TGTGCCAGCAGTTGGGACAGGGAGGGCTACACCTTC. This codes for CASSWDREGYTF. The chain has TRBV6-5 and TRBJ1-2; 9 bases map to TRBD1. This CDR3 spans 12 amino acids. Trimming took 4 bases from V and 8 from J; bases not matched to a gene: 2. Per the germline V gene, CDR1 is MNHEY and CDR2 is SVGAGI.

Here the CDR3 DNA reads TGTGCCAGCAGCTTAGGTCCGGGGAACACTGAAGCTTTCTTT. Translating it yields CASSLGPGNTEAFF. The J gene is TRBJ1-1, the V gene TRBV7-2; D gene unclear. CDR3 size: 14 residues. Germline V lookup: CDR1 SGHTA, CDR2 FQGNSA. Trimming removed 1 base from V and 1 base from J, with 7 bases in between.

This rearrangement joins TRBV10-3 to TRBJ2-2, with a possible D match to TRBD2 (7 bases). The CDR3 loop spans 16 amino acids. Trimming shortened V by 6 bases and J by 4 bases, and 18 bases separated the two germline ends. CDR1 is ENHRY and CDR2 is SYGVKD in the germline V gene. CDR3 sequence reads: CAISSLRGGGTGELFF. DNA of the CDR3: TGTGCCATCAGCTCGCTGAGGGGGGGAGGCACCGGGGAGCTGTTTTTT.

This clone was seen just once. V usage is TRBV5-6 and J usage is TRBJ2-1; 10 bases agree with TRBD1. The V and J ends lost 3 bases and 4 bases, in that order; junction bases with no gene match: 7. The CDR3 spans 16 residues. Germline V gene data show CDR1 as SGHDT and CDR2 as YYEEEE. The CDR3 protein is CASSSPGTGAYNEQFF. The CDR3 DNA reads TGTGCCAGCAGCTCCCCCGGGACAGGGGCGTACAATGAGCAGTTCTTC.

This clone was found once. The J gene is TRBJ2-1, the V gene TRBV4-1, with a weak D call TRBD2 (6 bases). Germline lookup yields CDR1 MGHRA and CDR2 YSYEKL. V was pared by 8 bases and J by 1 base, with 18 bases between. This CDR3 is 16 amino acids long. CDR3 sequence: CASATAWAGSYNEQFF. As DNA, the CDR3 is TGCGCCAGCGCTACCGCGTGGGCGGGATCCTACAATGAGCAGTTCTTC.

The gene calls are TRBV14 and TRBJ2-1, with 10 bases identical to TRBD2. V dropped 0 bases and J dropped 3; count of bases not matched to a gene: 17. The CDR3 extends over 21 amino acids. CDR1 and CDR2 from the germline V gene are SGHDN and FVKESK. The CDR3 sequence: CASSQEPPGLALGGLYNEQFF. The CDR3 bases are TGTGCCAGCAGCCAAGAACCCCCGGGACTAGCGCTAGGAGGGCTCTACAATGAGCAGTTCTTC.

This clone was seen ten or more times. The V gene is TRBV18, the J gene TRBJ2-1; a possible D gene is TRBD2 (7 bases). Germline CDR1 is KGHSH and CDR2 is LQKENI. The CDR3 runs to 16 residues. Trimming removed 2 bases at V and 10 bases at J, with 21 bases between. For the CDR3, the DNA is TGTGCCAGCTCACCAAGTAGCGCAGGGGAGGGTCAAGAGCAGTTCTTC. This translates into CASSPSSAGEGQEQFF.

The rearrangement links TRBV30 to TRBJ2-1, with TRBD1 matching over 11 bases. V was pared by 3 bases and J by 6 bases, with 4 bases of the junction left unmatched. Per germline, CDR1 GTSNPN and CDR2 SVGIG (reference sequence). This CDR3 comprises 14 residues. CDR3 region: CAWRDRGPGNEQFF. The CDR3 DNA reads TGTGCCTGGAGGGACAGGGGGCCCGGCAATGAGCAGTTCTTC.

The CDR3 reads CATSDLAAGTQYF. The DNA of the CDR3 is TGTGCCACCAGTGATTTGGCCGCAGGCACGCAGTATTTT. The V gene is TRBV24-1, the J gene TRBJ2-3; D remains ambiguous. The CDR3 extends over 13 amino acids. Per germline, CDR1 KGHDR and CDR2 SFDVKD. The ends were cut back, 0 bases at V and 9 bases at J, with 9 bases in the middle.

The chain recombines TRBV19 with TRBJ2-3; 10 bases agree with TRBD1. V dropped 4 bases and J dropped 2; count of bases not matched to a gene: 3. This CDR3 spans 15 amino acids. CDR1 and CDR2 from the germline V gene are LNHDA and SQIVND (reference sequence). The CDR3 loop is CASSTTGGYTDTQYF. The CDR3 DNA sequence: TGTGCCAGTAGTACGACAGGGGGCTACACAGATACGCAGTATTTT.

The CDR3 sequence: CASNPGTGGGYTF. In DNA form, the CDR3 reads TGTGCCAGCAACCCCGGGACAGGGGGTGGCTACACCTTC. The J gene is TRBJ1-2, the V gene TRBV27; 11 bases agree with TRBD1. The germline V gene encodes CDR1 MNHEY and CDR2 SMNVEV (reference sequence). Unmatched junction bases numbered 5, after V lost 7 bases and J lost 7 bases. This CDR3 region has 13 residues.

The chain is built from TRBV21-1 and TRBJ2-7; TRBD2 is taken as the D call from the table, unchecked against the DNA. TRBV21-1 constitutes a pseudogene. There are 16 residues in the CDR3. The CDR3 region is CASSKGLAAISYEQYF. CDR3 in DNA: TGTGCCAGCAGCAAAGGACTAGCGGCAATCTCCTACGAGCAGTACTTC.

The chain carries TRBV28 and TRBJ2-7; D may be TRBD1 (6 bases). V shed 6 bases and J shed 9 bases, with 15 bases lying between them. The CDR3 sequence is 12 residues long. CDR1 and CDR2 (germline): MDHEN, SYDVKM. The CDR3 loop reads CASSLLGQRQYF. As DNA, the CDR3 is TGTGCCAGCAGCCTCCTCGGACAGAGGCAGTACTTC.

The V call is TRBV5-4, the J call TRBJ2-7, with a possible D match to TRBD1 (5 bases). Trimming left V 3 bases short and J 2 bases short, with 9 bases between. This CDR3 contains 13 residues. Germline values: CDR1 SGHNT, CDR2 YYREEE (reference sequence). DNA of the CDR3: TGTGCCAGCAGCTCGACAGCAACCTACGAGCAGTACTTC. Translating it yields CASSSTATYEQYF.

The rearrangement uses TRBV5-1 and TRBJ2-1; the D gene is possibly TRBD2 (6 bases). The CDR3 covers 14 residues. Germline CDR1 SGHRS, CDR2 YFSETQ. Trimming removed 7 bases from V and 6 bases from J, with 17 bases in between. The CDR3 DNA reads TGCGCCAGCGGGAGGAGCCAGGCCTTCAATGAGCAGTTCTTC. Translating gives CASGRSQAFNEQFF.

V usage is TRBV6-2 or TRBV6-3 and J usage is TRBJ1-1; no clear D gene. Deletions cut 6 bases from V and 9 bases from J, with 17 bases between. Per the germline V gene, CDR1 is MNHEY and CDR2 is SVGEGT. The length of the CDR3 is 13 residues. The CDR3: CASRYTSRGQAFF. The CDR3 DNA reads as TGTGCCAGCAGGTACACTTCCCGAGGGCAAGCTTTCTTT.

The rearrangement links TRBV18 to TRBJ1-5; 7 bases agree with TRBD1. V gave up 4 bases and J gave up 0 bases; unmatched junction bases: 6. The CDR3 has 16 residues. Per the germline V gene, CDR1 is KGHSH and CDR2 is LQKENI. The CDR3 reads CASSQARQGSNQPQHF. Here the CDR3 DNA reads TGTGCCAGCTCACAGGCCCGACAGGGTAGCAATCAGCCCCAGCATTTT. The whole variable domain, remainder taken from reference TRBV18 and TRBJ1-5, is NAGVMQNPRHLVRRRGQEARLRCSPMKGHSHVYWYRQLPEEGLKFMVYLQKENIIDESGMPKERFSAEFPKEGPSILRIQQVVRGDSAAYFCASSQARQGSNQPQHFGDGTRLSIL.

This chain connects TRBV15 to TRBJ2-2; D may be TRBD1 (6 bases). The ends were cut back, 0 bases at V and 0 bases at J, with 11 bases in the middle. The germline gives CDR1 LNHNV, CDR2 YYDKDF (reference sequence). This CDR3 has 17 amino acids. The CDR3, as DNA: TGTGCCACCAGCAGAGATTTATCAGGGGCGAACACCGGGGAGCTGTTTTTT. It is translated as CATSRDLSGANTGELFF.